These 22 T cell receptor beta chains came from one sample sequenced in a study of T cell clonotyping in hematopoietic cell transplantation. TCRdb's copy holds only in-frame clones and misses some; the assay was immunoSEQ multiplex PCR. The repertoire consists of some 5,100 clones, with more than 75% occurring once and the leading ten covering over 9.5%. The material was peripheral blood mononuclear cells, obtained 30 days after allogeneic stem cell transplant. These receptors were collected from a male patient aged 60 to 75 who had an allogeneic stem cell transplant from an unrelated donor, so the T cells may come from the graft donor. Some clones in this sample may be carry-over from other donors' samples.

The chain joins TRBV6-1 to TRBJ2-5; 8 bases agree with TRBD2. Unmatched junction bases numbered 1, after V lost 7 bases and J lost 0 bases. The CDR3 is made up of 13 amino acids. From germline, CDR1 is MNHNS and CDR2 SASEGT. CDR3 in DNA: TGTGCCAGCAAGACTAGCGACCAAGAGACCCAGTACTTC. Translating it yields CASKTSDQETQYF.

This clone has a handful of counts. V usage is TRBV6-5 and J usage is TRBJ2-7; D call uncertain. Germline-derived CDR1 and CDR2 are MNHEY and SVGAGI. The CDR3 contains 11 residues. Trimming removed 7 bases from V and 7 bases from J, with 11 bases in between. The CDR3: CASIKNEEQYF. Written as DNA, the CDR3 is TGTGCCAGCATCAAAAACGAGGAGCAGTACTTC.

The gene calls are TRBV7-6 and TRBJ1-2, with D possibly being TRBD1 (5 bases). V was shortened by 0 bases and J by 6 bases, with 5 bases between the two germline ends. Germline lookup yields CDR1 SGHVS and CDR2 FNYEAQ. The CDR3 consists of 12 residues. In DNA, the CDR3 is TGTGCCAGCAGCTTAGCGGGGGATGGCTACACCTTC. This encodes CASSLAGDGYTF.

The chain carries TRBV2 and TRBJ1-2, with a tentative D call TRBD1 (5 bases). CDR3 size: 14 residues. The V and J ends lost 4 bases and 2 bases respectively, with 11 bases between them. Germline CDR1 is SNHLY and CDR2 is FYNNEI. Here the CDR3 reads CASSGSRGNYGYTF. The CDR3 region has the DNA TGTGCCAGCAGTGGCTCTAGGGGAAACTATGGCTACACCTTC.

This chain uses TRBV6-6 with TRBJ1-4; 9 nucleotides align to TRBD1. V lost 5 bases, J lost 4 bases, and 5 bases stayed unmatched. The CDR3 has 15 residues. Germline-derived CDR1 and CDR2 are MNHNY and SVGAGI (reference sequence). The CDR3 bases are TGTGCCAGCAGTACCGGGACAGGGATTAATGAAAAACTGTTTTTT. This codes for CASSTGTGINEKLFF.

The rearrangement uses TRBV5-8 and TRBJ1-2, with unresolved D. This CDR3 region has 13 residues. V lost 8 bases, J lost 4 bases, and 15 bases lay in between. The germline gives CDR1 SGHTS, CDR2 YDEGEE. Here the CDR3 DNA reads TGTGCCAGTGCGTCACCAGAGAGCTATGGCTACACCTTC. As protein: CASASPESYGYTF.

The gene calls are TRBV7-7 and TRBJ2-2; 11 bases are a match to TRBD2. Germline CDR1 and CDR2: SSHAT and FNYEAQ (reference sequence). There are 15 residues in the CDR3. Unmatched junction bases numbered 5, after V lost 6 bases and J lost 5 bases. The CDR3 loop is CASSRSSGGTGELFF. The DNA for the CDR3 is TGTGCCAGCAGTCGCTCTAGCGGGGGGACCGGGGAGCTGTTTTTT.

The genes are TRBV11-2 and TRBJ1-6; D call uncertain. Germline loops: CDR1 SGHAT, CDR2 FQNNGV. The V and J ends lost 0 bases and 13 bases respectively, with 22 bases between them. The CDR3 is 17 residues long. As DNA, the CDR3 is TGTGCCAGCAGCTTAGATTATGGTGCGGCACTAATTTCCCCCCTCCACTTT. This translates into CASSLDYGAALISPLHF.

The rearrangement links TRBV5-1 to TRBJ1-4; a possible D gene is TRBD1 (5 bases). V was clipped by 0 bases and J by 8 bases, with 11 bases between them. The germline V gene has CDR1 SGHRS and CDR2 YFSETQ. CDR3 size: 14 residues. CDR3 residues: CASSLGGGDEKLFF. For the CDR3, the DNA is TGCGCCAGCAGCTTGGGGGGGGGAGACGAAAAACTGTTTTTT.

This chain connects TRBV4-1 to TRBJ1-2; 7 bases fit TRBD1. Germline V CDR1 and CDR2: MGHRA, YSYEKL. The CDR3 consists of 14 residues. The V and J ends lost 4 bases and 8 bases, in that order; junction bases with no gene match: 10. The DNA of the CDR3 is TGCGCCAGCAGCCGCGTTGGGGACAGAGAAGGCTACACCTTC. Protein product: CASSRVGDREGYTF.

This chain joins TRBV5-8 and TRBJ1-4, with no clear D. Trimming took 2 bases from V and 8 from J, leaving 4 bases between them. CDR1 SGHTS and CDR2 YDEGEE come from the germline V gene. CDR3 length: 11 residues. The CDR3 coding sequence is TGTGCCAGCAGCTTATTCGAAAAACTGTTTTTT. It translates to CASSLFEKLFF.

The J gene is TRBJ1-4, the V gene TRBV15, with a possible D match to TRBD1 (5 bases). The germline V gene encodes CDR1 LNHNV and CDR2 YYDKDF (reference sequence). Trimming cost V 3 bases and J 3 bases, with 5 bases left between them. The CDR3 length is 13 residues. In DNA form, the CDR3 reads TGTGCCACCAGCAGGACAGCTAATGAAAAACTGTTTTTT. It encodes CATSRTANEKLFF.

This clone occurred once. The rearrangement uses TRBV5-6 and TRBJ2-2; D not resolved. Trimming stripped 2 bases from V and 4 bases from J, with 15 bases between. The germline CDR1 and CDR2 sequences are SGHDT and YYEEEE. The CDR3 runs to 16 residues. CDR3 protein: CASSFRADGRTGELFF. The DNA of the CDR3 is TGTGCCAGCAGCTTTAGGGCCGACGGGCGCACCGGGGAGCTGTTTTTT. The whole variable domain, remainder taken from reference TRBV5-6 and TRBJ2-2, is DAGVTQSPTHLIKTRGQQVTLRCSPKSGHDTVSWYQQALGQGPQFIFQYYEEEERQRGNFPDRFSGHQFPNYSSELNVNALLLGDSALYLCASSFRADGRTGELFFGEGSRLTVL.

V usage is TRBV5-4 and J usage is TRBJ2-2, with D possibly being TRBD1 (6 bases). Germline lookup yields CDR1 SGHNT and CDR2 YYREEE (reference sequence). CDR3 length equals 17 residues. The V gene lost 4 bases and the J gene lost 4 bases, with 20 bases spanning the gap. CDR3 in amino acids: CASSPWAQGLLTGELFF. DNA of the CDR3: TGTGCCAGCAGCCCATGGGCCCAGGGGCTCCTCACCGGGGAGCTGTTTTTT.

The rearrangement uses TRBV13 and TRBJ1-1; D possibly corresponds to TRBD1 (5 bases). V was clipped by 1 base and J by 4 bases, with 7 bases between them. The CDR3 totals 13 residues. Germline V gene lookup returns CDR1 PRHDT and CDR2 FYEKMQ (reference sequence). This CDR3 is CASSLARGTEAFF. CDR3 in DNA: TGTGCCAGCAGCTTAGCGAGGGGCACTGAAGCTTTCTTT.

This clone is large (0.1 to 1%) in the sample. The chain has TRBV10-3 and TRBJ2-7; maybe TRBD1 (6 bases). CDR3 length: 13 residues. Trimming pared 5 bases from V and 7 bases from J, leaving 15 bases between. CDR1 and CDR2 from the germline V gene are ENHRY and SYGVKD. CDR3 DNA: TGTGCCATCAGTTGGACGTACAGGGATGAGCAGTACTTC. The encoded protein is CAISWTYRDEQYF.

The chain couples TRBV5-1 to TRBJ1-1; 8 positions match TRBD1. The length of the CDR3 is 16 residues. Germline assignment: CDR1 SGHRS and CDR2 YFSETQ. Trimming removed 0 bases from V and 8 bases from J; junction bases left unmatched: 12. The CDR3 here is CASSLEALNRGVEAFF. CDR3 sequence (DNA): TGCGCCAGCAGCTTGGAGGCCCTAAACAGGGGGGTAGAAGCTTTCTTT.

The J gene is TRBJ2-1, the V gene TRBV6-1, with TRBD2 matching 11 bases. With 3 bases clipped from V and 2 bases from J, the junction kept 3 bases outside the gene matches. The CDR3 covers 16 residues. The V gene's germline CDR1 is MNHNS and CDR2 SASEGT. The CDR3 DNA is TGTGCCAGCAGTGAGCTAGCGGGGGGCACCTACAATGAGCAGTTCTTC. Encoded protein: CASSELAGGTYNEQFF.

The chain carries TRBV5-1 and TRBJ2-7, with 13 bases identical to TRBD2. The CDR3 has 16 residues. The V segment lost 4 bases and the J segment 1 base; nucleotides outside the gene matches: 5. Germline V CDR1 and CDR2: SGHRS, YFSETQ. Here the CDR3 DNA reads TGCGCCAGCAGCCCCGGACTAGCGGGAGAGTCCTACGAGCAGTACTTC. Encoded protein: CASSPGLAGESYEQYF.

A remark on this clone: This CDR3 is also generated by other DNA sequences in the sample. The chain couples TRBV11-2 to TRBJ1-5, with D possibly TRBD1 on 5 matching bases. The CDR3 spans 13 residues. V was trimmed by 5 bases and J by 6 bases, leaving 11 bases between them. The germline V gene encodes CDR1 SGHAT and CDR2 FQNNGV. CDR3 residues: CASSLGGGQPQHF. CDR3 coding DNA: TGTGCCAGCAGCCTGGGGGGGGGTCAGCCCCAGCATTTT.

By proportion, this clone is large. The chain uses TRBV5-5 and TRBJ2-2; D is possibly TRBD1 or TRBD2 (5 bases each). V gave up 7 bases and J gave up 4 bases, with 17 bases separating them. CDR3 length equals 15 residues. From germline, CDR1 is SGHKS and CDR2 YYEKEE (reference sequence). CDR3 nucleotides: TGTGCCAGCGGACATGGAGGTCAGGGCACCGGGGAGCTGTTTTTT. Translating gives CASGHGGQGTGELFF.

The V call is TRBV5-1, the J call TRBJ1-5, with 8 bases aligning to TRBD1. From germline, CDR1 is SGHRS and CDR2 YFSETQ. The ends lost 4 bases at V and 6 bases at J; junction bases unmatched: 9. This CDR3 region has 15 residues. The CDR3 is CASSAGQGSAQPQHF. As DNA, the CDR3 is TGCGCCAGCAGCGCAGGACAGGGTAGTGCTCAGCCCCAGCATTTT.